This T cell receptor (beta chain) was sequenced for a study of T cell changes during pregnancy in multiple sclerosis (dated by TCRdb to about 2019). Study-level background: The study looked at changes in the T cell repertoire across pregnancy in women with multiple sclerosis.

Libraries came from the immunoSEQ multiplex PCR assay. Held by TCRdb, this immuneACCESS table contains in-frame sequences only and omits some clones. Under half of the omission traces to an unresolved V gene where checked; the cause of the rest is unknown. The sample table shows about 60,000 clones, and 90% are seen once. Together, the top ten hold roughly 2.1% of the sample. A word on this clone: The antigen this receptor binds is unknown. No quality values exist for individual bases; no much larger clone is one base distant.

As encoded in the germline V gene (reference sequence), CDR1 is LNHDA while CDR2 is SQIVND. From cysteine to phenylalanine, the CDR3 is 16 amino acids long. Just the 48-base CDR3 DNA is kept, in frame starting at base 1. V is cut back by 5 bases and J by 6 bases, with 11 bases in the junction unmatched. Sample: peripheral blood, taken in the second trimester of pregnancy. The clonotype originates from a female donor in good health, enrolled as a control in a pregnancy study. The chain couples TRBV19 to TRBJ1-5; TRBD1 agrees with 9 junctional bases. Read as DNA, the sequence is TGTGCCAGTAGTGAAGAAGGACAGGGGTGGGGTCAGCCCCAGCATTTT. Protein translation: CASSEEGQGWGQPQHF.